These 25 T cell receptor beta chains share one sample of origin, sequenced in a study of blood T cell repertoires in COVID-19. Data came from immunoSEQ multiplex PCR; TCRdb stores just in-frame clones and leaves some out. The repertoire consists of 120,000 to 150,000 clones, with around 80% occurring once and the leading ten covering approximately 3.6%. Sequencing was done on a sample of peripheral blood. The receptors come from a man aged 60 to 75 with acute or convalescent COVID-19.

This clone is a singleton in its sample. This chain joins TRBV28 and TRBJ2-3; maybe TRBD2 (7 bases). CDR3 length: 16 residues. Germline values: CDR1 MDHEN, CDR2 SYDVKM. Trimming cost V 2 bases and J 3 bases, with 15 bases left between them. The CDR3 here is CASSLARGAGTDTQYF. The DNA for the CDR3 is TGTGCCAGCAGTTTAGCACGGGGGGCTGGAACAGATACGCAGTATTTT.

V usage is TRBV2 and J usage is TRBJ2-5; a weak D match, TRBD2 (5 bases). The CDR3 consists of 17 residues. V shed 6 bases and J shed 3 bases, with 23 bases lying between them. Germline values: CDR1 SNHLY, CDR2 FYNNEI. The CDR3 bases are TGTGCCAGCAGCGACCCTAGGAACGGAGGACCTAAAGAGACCCAGTACTTC. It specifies CASSDPRNGGPKETQYF.

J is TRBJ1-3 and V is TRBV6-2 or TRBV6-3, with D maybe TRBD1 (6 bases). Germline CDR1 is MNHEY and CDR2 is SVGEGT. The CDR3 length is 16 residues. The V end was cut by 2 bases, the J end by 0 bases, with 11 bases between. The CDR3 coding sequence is TGTGCCAGCAGTTACGAGGGGGTTCGCTCTGGAAACACCATATATTTT. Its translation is CASSYEGVRSGNTIYF.

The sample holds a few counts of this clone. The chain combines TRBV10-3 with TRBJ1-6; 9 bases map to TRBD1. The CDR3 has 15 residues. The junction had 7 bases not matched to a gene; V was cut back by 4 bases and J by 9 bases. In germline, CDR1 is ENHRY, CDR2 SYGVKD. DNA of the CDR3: TGTGCCATCAGTGCCTCCGGGACAGGGTTTTCACCCCTCCACTTT. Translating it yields CAISASGTGFSPLHF.

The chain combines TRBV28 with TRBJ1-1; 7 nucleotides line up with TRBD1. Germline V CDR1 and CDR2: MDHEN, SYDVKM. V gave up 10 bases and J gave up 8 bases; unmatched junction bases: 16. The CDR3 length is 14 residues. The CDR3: CAIRQGFFAGEAFF. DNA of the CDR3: TGTGCCATCCGACAGGGATTTTTCGCGGGCGAAGCTTTCTTT.

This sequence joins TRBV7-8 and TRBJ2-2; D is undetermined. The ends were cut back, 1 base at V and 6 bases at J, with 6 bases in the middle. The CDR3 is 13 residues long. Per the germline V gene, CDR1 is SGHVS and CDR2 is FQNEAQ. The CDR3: CASSLVAPGELFF. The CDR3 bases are TGTGCCAGCAGCTTAGTAGCCCCCGGGGAGCTGTTTTTT.

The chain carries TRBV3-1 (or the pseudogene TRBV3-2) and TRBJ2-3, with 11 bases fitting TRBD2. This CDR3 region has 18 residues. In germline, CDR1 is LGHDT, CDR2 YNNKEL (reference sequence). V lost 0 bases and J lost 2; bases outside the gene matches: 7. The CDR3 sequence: CASSQDVRLAGNTDTQYF. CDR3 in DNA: TGTGCCAGCAGCCAAGATGTGAGACTAGCGGGGAACACAGATACGCAGTATTTT.

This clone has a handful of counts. The CDR3 DNA follows: TGTGCCAGCAGCTACGGGAGTGGAGATACGCAGTATTTT. It specifies CASSYGSGDTQYF. This chain uses TRBV7-2 with TRBJ2-3; the D gene is possibly TRBD2 (6 bases). The V gene lost 4 bases and the J gene lost 5 bases, with 10 bases spanning the gap. This CDR3 contains 13 residues. Germline CDR1 reads SGHTA; CDR2 reads FQGNSA.

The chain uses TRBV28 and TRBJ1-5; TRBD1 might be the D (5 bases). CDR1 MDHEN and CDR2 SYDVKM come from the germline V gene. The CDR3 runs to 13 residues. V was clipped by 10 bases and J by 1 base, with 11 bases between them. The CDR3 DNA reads TGTGCCACCCTACCAGGGAGCAATCAGCCCCAGCATTTT. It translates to CATLPGSNQPQHF.

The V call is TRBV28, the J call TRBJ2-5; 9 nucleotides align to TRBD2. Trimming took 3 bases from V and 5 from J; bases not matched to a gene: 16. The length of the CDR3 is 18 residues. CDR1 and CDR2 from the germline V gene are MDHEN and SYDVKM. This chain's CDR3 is CASSFPTTSGARLETQYF. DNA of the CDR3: TGTGCCAGCAGTTTCCCGACGACTAGCGGAGCCCGCCTGGAGACCCAGTACTTC.

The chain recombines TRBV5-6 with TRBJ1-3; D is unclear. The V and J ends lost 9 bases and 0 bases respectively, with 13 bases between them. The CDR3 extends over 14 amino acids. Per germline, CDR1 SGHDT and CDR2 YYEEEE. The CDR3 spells CATSRVDSGNTIYF. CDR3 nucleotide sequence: TGTGCCACCTCCCGGGTGGACTCTGGAAACACCATATATTTT. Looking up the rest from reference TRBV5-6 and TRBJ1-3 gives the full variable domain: DAGVTQSPTHLIKTRGQQVTLRCSPKSGHDTVSWYQQALGQGPQFIFQYYEEEERQRGNFPDRFSGHQFPNYSSELNVNALLLGDSALYLCATSRVDSGNTIYFGEGSWLTVV.

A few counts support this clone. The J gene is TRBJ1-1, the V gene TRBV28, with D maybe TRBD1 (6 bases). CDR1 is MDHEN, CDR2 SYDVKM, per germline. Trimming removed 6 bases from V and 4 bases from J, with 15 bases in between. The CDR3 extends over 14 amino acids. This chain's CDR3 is CASREGGPITEAFF. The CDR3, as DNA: TGTGCCAGCAGGGAGGGGGGGCCGATCACTGAAGCTTTCTTT.

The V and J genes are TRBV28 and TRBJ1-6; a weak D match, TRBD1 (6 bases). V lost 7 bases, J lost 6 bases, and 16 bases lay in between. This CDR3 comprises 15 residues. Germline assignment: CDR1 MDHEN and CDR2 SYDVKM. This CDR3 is CASTETGLVNSPLHF. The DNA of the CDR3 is TGTGCCAGCACCGAAACAGGGCTAGTTAATTCACCCCTCCACTTT.

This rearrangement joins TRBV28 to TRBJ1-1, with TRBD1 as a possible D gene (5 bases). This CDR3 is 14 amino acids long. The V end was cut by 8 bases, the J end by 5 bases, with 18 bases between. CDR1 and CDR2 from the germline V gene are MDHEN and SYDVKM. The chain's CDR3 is CASGTPGEGTEAFF. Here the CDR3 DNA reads TGTGCCAGCGGAACTCCGGGGGAGGGTACTGAAGCTTTCTTT.

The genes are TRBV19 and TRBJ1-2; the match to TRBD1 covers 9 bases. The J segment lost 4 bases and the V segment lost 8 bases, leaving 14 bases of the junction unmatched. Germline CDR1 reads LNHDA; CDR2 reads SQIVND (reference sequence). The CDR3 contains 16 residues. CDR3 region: CASANPGTGTGYGYTF. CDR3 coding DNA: TGTGCCAGTGCGAACCCCGGGACAGGGACTGGCTATGGCTACACCTTC.

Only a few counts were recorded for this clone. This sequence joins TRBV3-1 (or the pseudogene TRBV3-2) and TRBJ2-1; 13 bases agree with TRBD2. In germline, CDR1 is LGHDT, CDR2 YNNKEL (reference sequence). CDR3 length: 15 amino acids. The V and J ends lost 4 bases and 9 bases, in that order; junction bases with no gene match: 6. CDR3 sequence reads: CASSRGLAGNAEQFF. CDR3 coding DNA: TGTGCCAGCAGCCGGGGACTAGCGGGAAACGCTGAGCAGTTCTTC.

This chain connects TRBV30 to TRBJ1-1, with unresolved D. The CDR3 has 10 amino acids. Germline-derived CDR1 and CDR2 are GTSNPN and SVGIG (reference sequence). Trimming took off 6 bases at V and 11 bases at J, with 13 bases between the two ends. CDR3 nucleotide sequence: TGTGCCTGTACCAAGAGGAAGGCTTTCTTT. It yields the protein CACTKRKAFF.

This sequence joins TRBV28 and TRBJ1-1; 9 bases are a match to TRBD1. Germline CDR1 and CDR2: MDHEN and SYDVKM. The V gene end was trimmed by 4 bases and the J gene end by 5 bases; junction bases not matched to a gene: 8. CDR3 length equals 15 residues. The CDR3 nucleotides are TGTGCCAGCAGTTCACAGGGGGCGCCGGGAACTGAAGCTTTCTTT. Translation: CASSSQGAPGTEAFF. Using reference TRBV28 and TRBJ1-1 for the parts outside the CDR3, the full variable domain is DVKVTQSSRYLVKRTGEKVFLECVQDMDHENMFWYRQDPGLGLRLIYFSYDVKMKEKGDIPEGYSVSREKKERFSLILESASTNQTSMYLCASSSQGAPGTEAFFGQGTRLTVV.

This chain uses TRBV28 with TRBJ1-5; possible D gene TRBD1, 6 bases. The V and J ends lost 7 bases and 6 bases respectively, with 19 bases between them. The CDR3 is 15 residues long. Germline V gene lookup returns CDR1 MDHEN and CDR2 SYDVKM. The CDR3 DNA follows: TGTGCCAGCACCCTAGGTGGGGGCGTAGGTCAGCCCCAGCATTTT. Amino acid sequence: CASTLGGGVGQPQHF.

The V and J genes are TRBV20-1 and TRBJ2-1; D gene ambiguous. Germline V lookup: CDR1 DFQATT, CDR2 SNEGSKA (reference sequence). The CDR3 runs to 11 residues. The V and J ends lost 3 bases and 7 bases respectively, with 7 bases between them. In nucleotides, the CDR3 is TGCAGTGCTAGGTCTAGAAATGAGCAGTTCTTC. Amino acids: CSARSRNEQFF.

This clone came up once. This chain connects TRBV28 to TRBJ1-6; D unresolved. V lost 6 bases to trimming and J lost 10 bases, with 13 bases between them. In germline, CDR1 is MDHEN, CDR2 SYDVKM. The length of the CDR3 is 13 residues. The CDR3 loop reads CASSVGRGSPLHF. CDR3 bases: TGTGCCAGCAGCGTAGGGCGCGGGTCACCCCTCCACTTT.

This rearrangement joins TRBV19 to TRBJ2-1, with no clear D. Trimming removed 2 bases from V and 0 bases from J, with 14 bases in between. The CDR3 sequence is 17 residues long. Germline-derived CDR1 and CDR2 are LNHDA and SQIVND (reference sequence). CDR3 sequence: CASSIFVGGSSYNEQFF. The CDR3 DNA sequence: TGTGCCAGTAGTATATTCGTCGGCGGCAGCTCCTACAATGAGCAGTTCTTC.

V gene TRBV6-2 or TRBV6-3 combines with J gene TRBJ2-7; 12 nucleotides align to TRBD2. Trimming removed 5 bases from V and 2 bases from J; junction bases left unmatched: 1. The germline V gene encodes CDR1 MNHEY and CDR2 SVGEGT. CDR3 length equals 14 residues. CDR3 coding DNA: TGTGCCAGCAGTCTAGCGGGAGGGGCCTACGAGCAGTACTTC. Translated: CASSLAGGAYEQYF.

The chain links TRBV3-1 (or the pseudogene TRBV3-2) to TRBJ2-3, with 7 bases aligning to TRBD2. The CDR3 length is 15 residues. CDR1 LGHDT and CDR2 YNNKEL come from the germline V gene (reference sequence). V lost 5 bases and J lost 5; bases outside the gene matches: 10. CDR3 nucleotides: TGTGCCAGCAGCTTTGGGGAGGGGTCTCGAGATACGCAGTATTTT. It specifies CASSFGEGSRDTQYF.

The CDR3, as DNA: TGTGCCAGCAGTTTATCCAAACAACGTTATAATTCACCCCTCCACTTT. It specifies CASSLSKQRYNSPLHF. The genes are TRBV28 and TRBJ1-6, with D unresolved. Germline V gene data show CDR1 as MDHEN and CDR2 as SYDVKM. The V end lost 1 base, the J end lost 4 bases, and 11 bases lay between the germline ends. The CDR3 runs to 16 residues. Complete variable domain (other parts from reference TRBV28 and TRBJ1-6): DVKVTQSSRYLVKRTGEKVFLECVQDMDHENMFWYRQDPGLGLRLIYFSYDVKMKEKGDIPEGYSVSREKKERFSLILESASTNQTSMYLCASSLSKQRYNSPLHFGNGTRLTVT.